These T cell receptor beta chains were read from a single sample in a study of OX40 agonist ivuxolimab in advanced cancers. The data were produced by immunoSEQ multiplex PCR, yet TCRdb's version contains in-frame clones alone and is incomplete. Among approximately 16,000 clones listed, about 80% were seen once. This material consisted of CD4+ or CD8+ T cells sorted from blood, taken in a trial of the OX40 agonist ivuxolimab. Every receptor here comes from an adult with an advanced solid tumor such as melanoma, head and neck, liver or kidney cancer. The CDR3 runs from the conserved cysteine through the conserved F or W. The D gene is left open where the match is weak. The size field is filled for only some rows; it gives once, few, many or a size class.

j_call,clone_size,v_call,d_call,cdr3_aa,cdr3_nt
TRBJ1-2,many,TRBV27,NA,CASSLGPFYGYTF,TGTGCCAGCAGTTTAGGACCCTTCTATGGCTACACCTTC
TRBJ2-3,NA,TRBV25-1,NA,CASARIEGGATDTQYF,TGTGCCAGCGCACGGATAGAAGGGGGGGCAACAGATACGCAGTATTTT
TRBJ1-1,NA,TRBV30,TRBD1,CAWEEGGYEAFF,TGTGCCTGGGAAGAAGGGGGCTATGAAGCTTTCTTT
TRBJ1-1,NA,TRBV6-5,TRBD1,CASSSGTANTEAFF,TGTGCCAGCAGCTCCGGGACAGCCAATACTGAAGCTTTCTTT
TRBJ2-7,NA,TRBV27,NA,CASRDRIWEQYF,TGTGCCAGCAGGGACCGCATTTGGGAGCAGTACTTC
TRBJ2-1,NA,TRBV11-1,NA,CASSLANEQFF,TGTGCCAGCAGCTTAGCCAATGAGCAGTTCTTC
TRBJ2-3,few,TRBV19,NA,CASSITVGGPDTQYF,TGTGCCAGTAGTATAACAGTCGGGGGCCCAGATACGCAGTATTTT
TRBJ2-7,NA,TRBV14,NA,CASSLGQSWYEQYF,TGTGCCAGCAGCCTCGGACAGAGTTGGTACGAGCAGTACTTC
TRBJ1-5,NA,TRBV7-9,TRBD1,CASSYSSGTGANQPQHF,TGTGCCAGCAGCTACTCGTCCGGGACAGGGGCCAATCAGCCCCAGCATTTT
TRBJ2-3,NA,TRBV6-5,NA,CASSYSALTDTQYF,TGTGCCAGCAGTTACTCGGCGCTCACAGATACGCAGTATTTT
TRBJ2-7,NA,TRBV7-6,NA,CASSLGGDSYEQYF,TGTGCCAGCAGCTTAGGGGGGGACTCCTACGAGCAGTACTTC
TRBJ2-5,NA,TRBV4-3,TRBD1,CASSHRTGWGETQYF,TGCGCCAGCAGCCACCGGACAGGGTGGGGAGAGACCCAGTACTTC
TRBJ1-3,NA,TRBV4-3,NA,CARPLTPVGIRVINTIYF,TGCGCCAGACCACTTACGCCCGTGGGTATTAGGGTGATAAACACCATATATTTT
TRBJ1-1,NA,TRBV21-1,NA,CASSNGRWGTEAFF,TGTGCCAGCAGCAATGGACGGTGGGGCACTGAAGCTTTCTTT
TRBJ2-1,NA,TRBV5-1,TRBD2,CASSPEAGLAGDEQFF,TGCGCCAGCAGCCCAGAGGCGGGGCTAGCGGGGGATGAGCAGTTCTTC
TRBJ2-1,NA,TRBV19,NA,CASSITGGADEQFF,TGTGCCAGTAGTATCACTGGGGGGGCCGATGAGCAGTTCTTC
TRBJ2-3,few,TRBV7-9,NA,CASSLGLTKDTQYF,TGTGCCAGCAGCTTGGGACTGACCAAAGATACGCAGTATTTT
TRBJ2-3,NA,TRBV6-6,NA,CASSYGAGDTQYF,TGTGCCAGCAGTTACGGTGCCGGGGATACGCAGTATTTT
TRBJ2-7,NA,TRBV6-1,NA,CASRDLYEQYF,TGTGCCAGCAGAGATCTCTACGAGCAGTACTTC
TRBJ2-1,NA,TRBV7-9,NA,CASSSSGARSYNEQFF,TGTGCCAGCAGCTCCTCGGGGGCCCGCTCCTACAATGAGCAGTTCTTC